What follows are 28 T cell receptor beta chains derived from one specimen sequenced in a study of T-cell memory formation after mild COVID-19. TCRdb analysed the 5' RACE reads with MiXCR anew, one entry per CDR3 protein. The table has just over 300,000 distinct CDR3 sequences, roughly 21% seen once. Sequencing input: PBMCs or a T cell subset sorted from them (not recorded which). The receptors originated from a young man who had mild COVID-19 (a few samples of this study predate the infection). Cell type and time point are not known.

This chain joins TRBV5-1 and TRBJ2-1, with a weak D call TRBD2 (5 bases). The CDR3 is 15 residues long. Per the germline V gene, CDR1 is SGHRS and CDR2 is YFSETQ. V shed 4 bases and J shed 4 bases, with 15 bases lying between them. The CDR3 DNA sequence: TGCGCCAGCAGCCCCAGGATAGCGAGATACAATGAGCAGTTCTTC. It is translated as CASSPRIARYNEQFF.

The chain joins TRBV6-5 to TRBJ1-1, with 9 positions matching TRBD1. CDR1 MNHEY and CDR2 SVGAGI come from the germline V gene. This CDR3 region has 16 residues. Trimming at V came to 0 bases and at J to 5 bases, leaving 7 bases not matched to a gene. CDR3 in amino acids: CASSYSKDRGWTEAFF. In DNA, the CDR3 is TGTGCCAGCAGTTACTCGAAGGACAGGGGTTGGACTGAAGCTTTCTTT.

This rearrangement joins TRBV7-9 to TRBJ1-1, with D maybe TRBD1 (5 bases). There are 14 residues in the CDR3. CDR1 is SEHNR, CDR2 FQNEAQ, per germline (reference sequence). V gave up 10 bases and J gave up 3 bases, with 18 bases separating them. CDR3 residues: CAILGDSVYTEAFF. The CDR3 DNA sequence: TGTGCCATCCTGGGGGATTCGGTATACACTGAAGCTTTCTTT.

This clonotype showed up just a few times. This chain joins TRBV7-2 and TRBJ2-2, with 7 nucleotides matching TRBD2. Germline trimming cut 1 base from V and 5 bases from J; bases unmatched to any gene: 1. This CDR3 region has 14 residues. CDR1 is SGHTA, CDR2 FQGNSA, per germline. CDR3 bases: TGTGCCAGCAGCTTAGACGGGAGGACCGGGGAGCTGTTTTTT. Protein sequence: CASSLDGRTGELFF.

The CDR3 DNA is TGCGCCAGCAGCTGGTCCCGGACTAGCTCGGGACCCGTGGAGCTGTTTTTT. Translation gives CASSWSRTSSGPVELFF. The chain has TRBV5-1 and TRBJ2-2, with TRBD2 identical over 8 bases. In germline, CDR1 is SGHRS, CDR2 YFSETQ. The CDR3 sequence is 17 residues long. With 3 bases clipped from V and 10 bases from J, the junction kept 17 bases outside the gene matches.

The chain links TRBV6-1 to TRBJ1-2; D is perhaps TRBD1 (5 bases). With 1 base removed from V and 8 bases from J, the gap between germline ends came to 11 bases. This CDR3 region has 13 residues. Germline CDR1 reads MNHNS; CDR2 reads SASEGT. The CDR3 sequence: CASSEEGPGGYTF. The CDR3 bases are TGTGCCAGCAGTGAAGAGGGGCCGGGGGGCTACACCTTC.

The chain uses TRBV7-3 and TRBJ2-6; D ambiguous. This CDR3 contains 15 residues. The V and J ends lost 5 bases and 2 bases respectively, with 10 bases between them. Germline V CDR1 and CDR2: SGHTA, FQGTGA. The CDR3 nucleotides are TGTGCCAGCAGCCCCTCGTATGCTGGGGCCAACGTCCTGACTTTC. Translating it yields CASSPSYAGANVLTF.

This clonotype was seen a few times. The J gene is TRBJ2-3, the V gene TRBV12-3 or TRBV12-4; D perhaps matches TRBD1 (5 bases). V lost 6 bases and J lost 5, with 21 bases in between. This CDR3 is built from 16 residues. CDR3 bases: TGTGCCAGCAGGTCCCGATCACAGGATTGGGTAGATACGCAGTATTTT. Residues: CASRSRSQDWVDTQYF.

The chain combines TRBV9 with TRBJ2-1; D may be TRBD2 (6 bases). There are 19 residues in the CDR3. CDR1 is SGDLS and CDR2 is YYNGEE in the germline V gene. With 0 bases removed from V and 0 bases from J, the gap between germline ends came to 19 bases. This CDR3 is CASSVGPWAGRYSYNEQFF. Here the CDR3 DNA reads TGTGCCAGCAGCGTAGGTCCCTGGGCGGGGCGCTACTCCTACAATGAGCAGTTCTTC.

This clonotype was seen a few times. This chain's CDR3 is CASSPSVGGVGSPLHF. In DNA, the CDR3 is TGTGCCAGCTCACCAAGCGTCGGGGGCGTAGGGTCACCCCTCCACTTT. The rearrangement links TRBV18 to TRBJ1-6; D perhaps matches TRBD1 (6 bases). Germline CDR1 is KGHSH and CDR2 is LQKENI. V lost 2 bases and J lost 10, with 18 bases in between. The CDR3 sequence is 16 residues long.

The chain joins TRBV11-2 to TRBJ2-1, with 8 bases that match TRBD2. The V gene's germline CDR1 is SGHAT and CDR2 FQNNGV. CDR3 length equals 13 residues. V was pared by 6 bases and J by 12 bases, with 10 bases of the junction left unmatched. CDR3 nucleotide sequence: TGTGCCAGCAGTCCCGGGGGGGACCGGATGCAGTTCTTC. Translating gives CASSPGGDRMQFF.

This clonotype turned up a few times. The CDR3 region has the DNA TGTGCCAGCAGCCAAGTGGTCGCAGCTGAAGCTTTCTTT. Protein sequence: CASSQVVAAEAFF. This chain joins TRBV3-1 and TRBJ1-1; D is unclear. This CDR3 is 13 amino acids long. Germline loops: CDR1 LGHDT, CDR2 YNNKEL (reference sequence). Trimming took off 1 base at V and 6 bases at J, with 9 bases between the two ends.

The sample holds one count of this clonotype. The CDR3 spells CSARAPLAGGLQETQYF. The CDR3 DNA is TGCAGTGCTAGGGCCCCACTAGCGGGGGGTCTACAAGAGACCCAGTACTTC. The V and J genes are TRBV20-1 and TRBJ2-5, with 12 bases fitting TRBD2. Germline CDR1 and CDR2: DFQATT and SNEGSKA (reference sequence). Unmatched junction bases numbered 10, after V lost 3 bases and J lost 2 bases. The CDR3 is made up of 17 amino acids.

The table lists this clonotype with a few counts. CDR3 DNA: TGTGCCAGCTCACCACCGGGACTACAGTTGGATGAGCAGTTCTTC. The encoded protein is CASSPPGLQLDEQFF. The chain has TRBV18 and TRBJ2-1, with 7 bases aligning to TRBD2. CDR3 length equals 15 residues. Losses at the gene ends were 0 bases for V and 8 bases for J; bases not matched to a gene: 7. Germline-derived CDR1 and CDR2 are KGHSH and LQKENI.

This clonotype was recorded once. CDR3 in amino acids: CASSQRQDYTEAFF. The CDR3 coding sequence is TGTGCCAGCAGCCAACGACAGGACTACACTGAAGCTTTCTTT. The V gene is TRBV7-9, the J gene TRBJ1-1; D possibly corresponds to TRBD1 (6 bases). Per the germline V gene, CDR1 is SEHNR and CDR2 is FQNEAQ (reference sequence). The CDR3 is made up of 14 amino acids. Trimming pared 5 bases from V and 3 bases from J, leaving 13 bases between.

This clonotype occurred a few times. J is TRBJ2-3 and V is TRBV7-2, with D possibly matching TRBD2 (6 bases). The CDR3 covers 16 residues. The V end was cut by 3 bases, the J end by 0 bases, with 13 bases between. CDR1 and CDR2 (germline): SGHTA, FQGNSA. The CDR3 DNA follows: TGTGCCAGCAGCTTTACCCTGGCGGGGAGCACAGATACGCAGTATTTT. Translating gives CASSFTLAGSTDTQYF. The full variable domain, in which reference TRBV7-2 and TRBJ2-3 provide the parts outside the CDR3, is GAGVSQSPSNKVTEKGKDVELRCDPISGHTALYWYRQSLGQGLEFLIYFQGNSAPDKSGLPSDRFSAERTGGSVSTLTIQRTQQEDSAVYLCASSFTLAGSTDTQYFGPGTRLTVL.

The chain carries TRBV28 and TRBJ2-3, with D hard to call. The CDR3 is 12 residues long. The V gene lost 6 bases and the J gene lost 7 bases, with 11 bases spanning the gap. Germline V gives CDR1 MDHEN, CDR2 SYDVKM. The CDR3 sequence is CASRRRRNTQYF. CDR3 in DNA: TGTGCCAGCAGGCGAAGGAGAAATACGCAGTATTTT.

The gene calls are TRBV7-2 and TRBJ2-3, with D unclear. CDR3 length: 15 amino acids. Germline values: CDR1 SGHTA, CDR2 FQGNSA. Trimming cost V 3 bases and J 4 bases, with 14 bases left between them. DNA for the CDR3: TGTGCCAGCAGCTTCGGTGGGCCGAGAGCAGATACGCAGTATTTT. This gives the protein CASSFGGPRADTQYF.

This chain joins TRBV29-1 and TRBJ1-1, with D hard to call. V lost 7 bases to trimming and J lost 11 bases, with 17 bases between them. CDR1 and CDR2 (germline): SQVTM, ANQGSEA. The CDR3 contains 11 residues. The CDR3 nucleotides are TGCAGCGCCGGCCTCGATCGGCTTGCTTTCTTT. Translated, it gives CSAGLDRLAFF.

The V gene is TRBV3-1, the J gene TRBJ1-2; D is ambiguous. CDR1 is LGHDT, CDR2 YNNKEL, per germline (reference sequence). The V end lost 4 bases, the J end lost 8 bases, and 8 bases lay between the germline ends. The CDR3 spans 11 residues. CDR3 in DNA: TGTGCCAGCAGCCCGGGGAGCGGCTACACCTTC. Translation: CASSPGSGYTF.

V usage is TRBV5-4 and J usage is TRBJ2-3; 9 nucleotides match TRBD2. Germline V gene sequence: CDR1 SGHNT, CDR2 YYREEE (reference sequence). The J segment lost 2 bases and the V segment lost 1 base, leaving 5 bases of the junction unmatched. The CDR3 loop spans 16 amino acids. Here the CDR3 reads CASSLMGGGATDTQYF. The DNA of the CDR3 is TGTGCCAGCAGCTTGATGGGCGGGGGGGCCACAGATACGCAGTATTTT.

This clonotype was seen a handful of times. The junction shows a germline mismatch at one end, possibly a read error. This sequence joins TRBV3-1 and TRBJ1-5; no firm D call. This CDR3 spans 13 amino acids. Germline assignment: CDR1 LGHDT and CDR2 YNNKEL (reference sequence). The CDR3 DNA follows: TGTGCCAGCAGCCAAGATCCAGTTCAGGCCCAGCATTTT. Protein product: CASSQDPVQAQHF.

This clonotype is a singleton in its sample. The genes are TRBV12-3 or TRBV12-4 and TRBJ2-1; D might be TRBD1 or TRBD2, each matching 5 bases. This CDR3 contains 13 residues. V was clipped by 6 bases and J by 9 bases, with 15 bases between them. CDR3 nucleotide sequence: TGTGCCAGCAGACGCCCAGGGACCGGTGAGCAGTTCTTC. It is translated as CASRRPGTGEQFF.

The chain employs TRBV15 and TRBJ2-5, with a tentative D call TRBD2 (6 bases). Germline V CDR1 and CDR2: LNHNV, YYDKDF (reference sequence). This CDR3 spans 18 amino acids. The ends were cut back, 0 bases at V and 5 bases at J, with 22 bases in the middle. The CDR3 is CATSRDWEEGRLGETQYF. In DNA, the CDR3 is TGTGCCACCAGCAGAGATTGGGAGGAAGGGCGCCTTGGGGAGACCCAGTACTTC. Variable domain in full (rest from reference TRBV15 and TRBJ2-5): DAMVIQNPRYQVTQFGKPVTLSCSQTLNHNVMYWYQQKSSQAPKLLFHYYDKDFNNEADTPDNFQSRRPNTSFCFLDIRSPGLGDTAMYLCATSRDWEEGRLGETQYFGPGTRLLVL.

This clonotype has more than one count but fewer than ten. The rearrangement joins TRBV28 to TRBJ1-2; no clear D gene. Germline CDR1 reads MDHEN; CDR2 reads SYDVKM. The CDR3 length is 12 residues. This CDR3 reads CATRDPNYGYTF. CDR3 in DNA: TGTGCGACGCGAGACCCGAATTATGGCTACACCTTC.

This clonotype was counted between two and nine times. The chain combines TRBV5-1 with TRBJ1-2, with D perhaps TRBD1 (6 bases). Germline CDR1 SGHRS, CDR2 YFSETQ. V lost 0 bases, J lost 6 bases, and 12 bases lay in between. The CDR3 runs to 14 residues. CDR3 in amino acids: CASSLARRGDGYTF. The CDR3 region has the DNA TGCGCCAGCAGCTTGGCCCGAAGGGGGGATGGCTACACCTTC.

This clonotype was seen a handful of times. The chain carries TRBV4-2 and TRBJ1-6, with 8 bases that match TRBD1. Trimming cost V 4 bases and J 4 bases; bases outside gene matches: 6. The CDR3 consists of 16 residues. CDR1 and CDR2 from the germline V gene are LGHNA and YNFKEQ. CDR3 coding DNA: TGTGCCAGCAGCCGAACAGGGGGAGATTATAATTCACCCCTCCACTTT. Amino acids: CASSRTGGDYNSPLHF.

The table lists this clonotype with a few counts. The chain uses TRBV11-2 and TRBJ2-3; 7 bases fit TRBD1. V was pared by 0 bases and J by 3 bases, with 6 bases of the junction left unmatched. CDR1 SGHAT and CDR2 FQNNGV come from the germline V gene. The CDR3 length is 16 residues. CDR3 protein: CASSLERGPHTDTQYF. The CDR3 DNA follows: TGTGCCAGCAGCTTAGAAAGGGGGCCCCATACAGATACGCAGTATTTT.